These T cell receptor beta chains were read from a single sample in a study of blood T cell repertoires in COVID-19. Some clones are missing from TCRdb's copy, which holds only in-frame ones; the method was immunoSEQ multiplex PCR. The table includes some 350,000 clones, about 88% detected once. Sequencing was carried out using peripheral blood. Every receptor here comes from a woman aged 70-85 years with COVID-19, enrolled during active disease. The CDR3 runs from the conserved cysteine through the conserved F or W. A D gene is named only where the DNA matches it firmly. Clone size is shown for a subset of rows, as once, few, many or a class of expanded clone.

CDR3: CASSLGGRGEAFF; DNA: TGTGCCAGCAGCCTCGGCGGGAGGGGTGAAGCTTTCTTT; D: .; size: .; J: TRBJ1-1; V: TRBV12-3/TRBV12-4
CDR3: CAPTVQPQHF; DNA: TGTGCCCCTACCGTCCAGCCCCAGCATTTT; D: .; size: few; J: TRBJ1-5; V: TRBV6-5
CDR3: CASSFGQGNGYTF; DNA: TGTGCCAGCAGCTTCGGACAGGGCAATGGCTACACCTTC; D: TRBD1; size: .; J: TRBJ1-2; V: TRBV7-8
CDR3: CASSSQGLYSGNTIYF; DNA: TGTGCCAGCAGCTCACAGGGTCTCTACTCTGGAAACACCATATATTTT; D: .; size: .; J: TRBJ1-3; V: TRBV7-2
CDR3: CASSLLSGGQPQHF; DNA: TGTGCCAGCAGCTTATTATCCGGGGGTCAGCCCCAGCATTTT; D: .; size: .; J: TRBJ1-5; V: TRBV7-2
CDR3: CASSTRPGGNQPQHF; DNA: TGTGCCAGCAGCACTAGACCCGGGGGCAATCAGCCCCAGCATTTT; D: .; size: .; J: TRBJ1-5; V: TRBV5-5
CDR3: CASSPGPPGELFF; DNA: TGTGCCAGCTCACCAGGGCCCCCCGGGGAGCTGTTTTTT; D: .; size: few; J: TRBJ2-2; V: TRBV18
CDR3: CATSRDLNEKLFF; DNA: TGTGCCACCAGCAGAGATCTAAATGAAAAACTGTTTTTT; D: .; size: .; J: TRBJ1-4; V: TRBV15
CDR3: CASRPRTADGYTF; DNA: TGTGCCAGCAGACCAAGGACAGCAGATGGCTACACCTTC; D: .; size: .; J: TRBJ1-2; V: TRBV6-5
CDR3: CASSFGQGGYGYTF; DNA: TGTGCCAGCAGCTTCGGTCAGGGGGGTTATGGCTACACCTTC; D: TRBD1; size: .; J: TRBJ1-2; V: TRBV5-6
CDR3: CASSLGGVSPLHF; DNA: TGTGCCAGCAGTTTAGGGGGCGTTTCACCCCTCCACTTT; D: .; size: .; J: TRBJ1-6; V: TRBV28
CDR3: CSASRDSGNTIYF; DNA: TGCAGTGCCAGTCGGGACTCTGGAAACACCATATATTTT; D: .; size: few; J: TRBJ1-3; V: TRBV20-1
CDR3: CASSSSGGVGDTQYF; DNA: TGTGCCAGCAGTTCATCCGGGGGGGTTGGAGATACGCAGTATTTT; D: TRBD2; size: .; J: TRBJ2-3; V: TRBV27
CDR3: CASSVLDYTEAFF; DNA: TGTGCCAGCAGTGTGTTGGACTACACTGAAGCTTTCTTT; D: .; size: many; J: TRBJ1-1; V: TRBV2
CDR3: CASSPSGTAYEQYF; DNA: TGTGCCAGTAGTCCCTCCGGGACAGCCTACGAGCAGTACTTC; D: TRBD1; size: .; J: TRBJ2-7; V: TRBV19
CDR3: CAWAGGQLNTDTQYF; DNA: TGTGCCTGGGCGGGTGGACAGCTAAACACAGATACGCAGTATTTT; D: .; size: .; J: TRBJ2-3; V: TRBV30
CDR3: CASSSLTDTQYF; DNA: TGTGCCAGCAGCAGCCTCACAGATACGCAGTATTTT; D: .; size: .; J: TRBJ2-3; V: TRBV5-4
CDR3: CAGSPRTSLNEQFF; DNA: TGCGCCGGCAGCCCCCGGACAAGTCTCAATGAGCAGTTCTTC; D: .; size: .; J: TRBJ2-1; V: TRBV4-3
CDR3: CSASRSGQGRVGYTF; DNA: TGCAGTGCTAGTAGGTCGGGACAAGGGAGGGTAGGCTACACCTTC; D: .; size: .; J: TRBJ1-2; V: TRBV20-1
CDR3: CAISEPNRGGEKLFF; DNA: TGTGCCATCAGTGAACCTAACAGGGGAGGTGAAAAACTGTTTTTT; D: TRBD1; size: .; J: TRBJ1-4; V: TRBV10-3
CDR3: CASSLAGTGTIRPIEAFF; DNA: TGTGCCAGCAGCTTAGCGGGGACAGGGACCATTAGACCTATCGAAGCTTTCTTT; D: TRBD1; size: .; J: TRBJ1-1; V: TRBV7-9
CDR3: CASSAGTGGHEQYF; DNA: TGTGCCAGCAGCGCGGGTACAGGAGGGCACGAGCAGTACTTC; D: .; size: few; J: TRBJ2-7; V: TRBV7-9
CDR3: CASSISQGGNQPQHF; DNA: TGTGCCAGTAGTATCTCACAGGGGGGTAATCAGCCCCAGCATTTT; D: TRBD1; size: .; J: TRBJ1-5; V: TRBV19
CDR3: CASSSSGGATDTQYF; DNA: TGTGCCAGCAGTTCTAGCGGGGGGGCCACAGATACGCAGTATTTT; D: TRBD2; size: .; J: TRBJ2-3; V: TRBV6-4
CDR3: CASSLPGRETEAFF; DNA: TGTGCCAGCAGCTTGCCAGGGCGTGAAACTGAAGCTTTCTTT; D: .; size: .; J: TRBJ1-1; V: TRBV5-4
CDR3: CASSQDIGGTSPLHF; DNA: TGTGCCAGCAGCCAAGATATCGGGGGGACTTCACCCCTCCACTTT; D: .; size: .; J: TRBJ1-6; V: TRBV14
CDR3: CASSVRQGTNTEAFF; DNA: TGTGCCAGCAGCGTACGACAGGGGACGAACACTGAAGCTTTCTTT; D: TRBD1; size: once; J: TRBJ1-1; V: TRBV5-4
CDR3: CASSFNGQGGTEAFF; DNA: TGTGCCAGCAGCTTTAATGGACAGGGAGGGACTGAAGCTTTCTTT; D: TRBD1; size: .; J: TRBJ1-1; V: TRBV7-9
CDR3: CAWNHGGLTPLNTEAFF; DNA: TGTGCCTGGAACCACGGTGGTCTCACTCCGCTGAACACTGAAGCTTTCTTT; D: .; size: .; J: TRBJ1-1; V: TRBV30
CDR3: CAISATGSVSGNTIYF; DNA: TGTGCCATCAGTGCCACAGGCTCCGTCTCTGGAAACACCATATATTTT; D: .; size: once; J: TRBJ1-3; V: TRBV10-3
CDR3: CASSLTIRGAYNSPLHF; DNA: TGTGCCAGCAGCTTGACGATCAGGGGCGCGTATAATTCACCCCTCCACTTT; D: .; size: few; J: TRBJ1-6; V: TRBV7-9
CDR3: CASSAGHSYEQYF; DNA: TGCGCCAGCAGTGCCGGTCATTCCTACGAGCAGTACTTC; D: .; size: .; J: TRBJ2-7; V: TRBV10-1
CDR3: CSVDGGSSNQPQHF; DNA: TGCAGCGTTGATGGGGGGTCGAGCAATCAGCCCCAGCATTTT; D: .; size: .; J: TRBJ1-5; V: TRBV29-1
CDR3: CASSVFPADTQYF; DNA: TGTGCCAGCAGCGTATTCCCGGCAGATACGCAGTATTTT; D: .; size: .; J: TRBJ2-3; V: TRBV9
CDR3: CTSFPGLETSYEQYF; DNA: TGCACCAGCTTCCCGGGACTTGAGACGTCCTACGAGCAGTACTTC; D: .; size: .; J: TRBJ2-7; V: TRBV1
CDR3: CASLTGLVNTEAFF; DNA: TGTGCCAGCCTCACAGGGTTAGTGAACACTGAAGCTTTCTTT; D: .; size: .; J: TRBJ1-1; V: TRBV21-1
CDR3: CASSFDYAYEQYF; DNA: TGCGCCAGCAGCTTTGACTATGCCTACGAGCAGTACTTC; D: .; size: .; J: TRBJ2-7; V: TRBV5-1
CDR3: CASGFVTSGGTYNEQFF; DNA: TGTGCTAGTGGTTTTGTGACTAGCGGGGGGACCTACAATGAGCAGTTCTTC; D: TRBD2; size: .; J: TRBJ2-1; V: TRBV12-5
CDR3: CATGDSFYRTEAFF; DNA: TGTGCCACCGGGGACAGTTTTTATCGCACTGAAGCTTTCTTT; D: TRBD1; size: .; J: TRBJ1-1; V: TRBV27